The next 10 T cell receptor beta chains were all read from a single sample in a study of spatial heterogeneity in lung cancer. MiXCR was run by TCRdb on the 5' RACE reads, yielding one entry per CDR3 protein. The repertoire has about 92,000 distinct CDR3 sequences, approximately 12% of them found once; the top ten carry roughly 41%. Time point defined: sample taken at primary tumor resection. Sequencing was performed on whole RNA extracted from tumor and nontumor lung tissue, or from frozen PBMC, and the material was left unsorted. The sequenced sample was PBMCs, obtained at surgery. The receptor source for this set is a male donor with early-stage non-small cell lung cancer.

This clonotype has a handful of counts. The chain carries TRBV5-1 and TRBJ2-1; no definite D call. Between the trimmed V and J ends, which lost 2 bases and 10 bases, there was a span of 13 bases. Germline V lookup: CDR1 SGHRS, CDR2 YFSETQ. The CDR3 is 13 residues long. CDR3 in amino acids: CASSLVTDGEQFF. Here the CDR3 DNA reads TGCGCCAGCAGCTTAGTCACAGATGGGGAGCAGTTCTTC.

V and J are TRBV11-2 and TRBJ2-3; 11 bases fit TRBD2. J gave up 5 bases and V 6 bases, and 4 bases lay outside the gene matches. The CDR3 loop spans 14 amino acids. Germline V gene sequence: CDR1 SGHAT, CDR2 FQNNGV. CDR3 sequence (DNA): TGTGCCAGCAGACGAACTAGCGGGGGAGATACGCAGTATTTT. Residues: CASRRTSGGDTQYF.

The chain carries TRBV20-1 and TRBJ1-2; no reliable D call. V lost 3 bases and J 5 bases, leaving 10 bases between the germline ends. This CDR3 has 12 amino acids. Germline V gene sequence: CDR1 DFQATT, CDR2 SNEGSKA (reference sequence). The CDR3 DNA is TGCAGTGCTAGTCGGCAGCTTTATGGCTACACCTTC. This encodes CSASRQLYGYTF.

The table lists this clonotype with a few counts. This chain connects TRBV24-1 to TRBJ2-3, with D possibly being TRBD2 (5 bases). Germline CDR1 and CDR2: KGHDR and SFDVKD. V was trimmed by 0 bases and J by 5 bases, leaving 11 bases between them. The CDR3 sequence is 15 residues long. Written as DNA, the CDR3 is TGTGCCACCAGTGATTTGCGGGGAACAGAAGATACGCAGTATTTT. As protein: CATSDLRGTEDTQYF.

The V call is TRBV6-6, the J call TRBJ1-3; possible D gene TRBD1, 5 bases. This CDR3 comprises 14 residues. The V and J ends lost 0 bases and 2 bases respectively, with 5 bases between them. The germline gives CDR1 MNHNY, CDR2 SVGAGI (reference sequence). The chain's CDR3 is CASSYSTAGNTIYF. The CDR3 DNA is TGTGCCAGCAGTTACTCGACAGCTGGAAACACCATATATTTT.

This clonotype was picked up a small number of times. V usage is TRBV5-1 and J usage is TRBJ2-2, with TRBD2 matching 7 bases. Looked up from germline, CDR1 is SGHRS and CDR2 is YFSETQ. The CDR3 runs to 17 residues. The junction had 15 bases not matched to a gene; V was cut back by 4 bases and J by 6 bases. CDR3: CASSLGLAATVAGELFF. CDR3 DNA: TGCGCCAGCAGCCTGGGGCTAGCGGCCACGGTGGCCGGGGAGCTGTTTTTT. Full variable domain (outside the CDR3, taken from reference TRBV5-1 and TRBJ2-2): KAGVTQTPRYLIKTRGQQVTLSCSPISGHRSVSWYQQTPGQGLQFLFEYFSETQRNKGNFPGRFSGRQFSNSRSEMNVSTLELGDSALYLCASSLGLAATVAGELFFGEGSRLTVL.

V usage is TRBV23-1 and J usage is TRBJ2-7, with 12 bases aligning to TRBD2. Being an ORF, TRBV23-1 has a function that is uncertain. J lost 1 base, V lost 0 bases, and 1 base had no gene match. CDR3 length: 16 amino acids. CDR3 in amino acids: CASSQSLAGGSYEQYF. CDR3 in DNA: TGCGCCAGCAGTCAATCCCTAGCGGGAGGGTCCTACGAGCAGTACTTC.

For the CDR3, the DNA is TGTGCCAGCTCACCACGGACAGTCACTAATGAAAAACTGTTTTTT. Translated, it gives CASSPRTVTNEKLFF. The chain is built from TRBV18 and TRBJ1-4; a weak D match, TRBD1 (6 bases). CDR1 KGHSH and CDR2 LQKENI come from the germline V gene. The V gene lost 1 base and the J gene lost 2 bases, with 8 bases spanning the gap. There are 15 residues in the CDR3.

This clonotype was detected a few times. The chain is built from TRBV7-3 and TRBJ2-3; tentative D call: TRBD2 (5 bases). Trimming cost V 4 bases and J 2 bases, with 13 bases left between them. Per germline, CDR1 SGHTA and CDR2 FQGTGA. The CDR3 totals 15 residues. The CDR3 DNA reads as TGTGCCAGCAGCTCCGGACTCTTGATCACAGATACGCAGTATTTT. Encoded protein: CASSSGLLITDTQYF.

The rearrangement links TRBV28 to TRBJ1-5, with D tentatively TRBD1 (5 bases). Germline CDR1 MDHEN, CDR2 SYDVKM. The CDR3 is 17 amino acids. V gave up 3 bases and J gave up 0 bases, with 15 bases separating them. The CDR3 loop reads CASSFLGQIYSNQPQHF. The DNA of the CDR3 is TGTGCCAGCAGTTTCTTGGGGCAGATCTATAGCAATCAGCCCCAGCATTTT.